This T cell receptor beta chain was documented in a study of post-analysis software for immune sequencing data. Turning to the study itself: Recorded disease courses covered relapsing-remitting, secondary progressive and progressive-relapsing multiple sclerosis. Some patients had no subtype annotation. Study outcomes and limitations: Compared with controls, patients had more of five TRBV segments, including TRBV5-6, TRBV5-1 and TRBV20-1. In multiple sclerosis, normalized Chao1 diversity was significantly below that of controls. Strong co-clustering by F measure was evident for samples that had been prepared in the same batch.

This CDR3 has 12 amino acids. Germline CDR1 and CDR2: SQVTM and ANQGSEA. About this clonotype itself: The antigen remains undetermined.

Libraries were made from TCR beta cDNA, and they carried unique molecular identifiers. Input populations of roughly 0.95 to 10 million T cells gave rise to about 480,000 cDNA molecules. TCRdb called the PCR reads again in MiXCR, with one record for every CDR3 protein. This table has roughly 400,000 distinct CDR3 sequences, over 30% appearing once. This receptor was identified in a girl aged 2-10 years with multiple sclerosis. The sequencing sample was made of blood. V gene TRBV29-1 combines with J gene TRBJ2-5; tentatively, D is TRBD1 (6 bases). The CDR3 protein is CSTWTAQETQYF. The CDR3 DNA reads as TGCAGTACCTGGACAGCCCAAGAGACCCAGTACTTC.